Shown below are 28 T cell receptor beta chains from a single sample sequenced in a study of T cell repertoires in cytomegalovirus infection. These receptors lack a known antigen. TCRdb re-called the reads with MiXCR, one entry per CDR3 protein. There are about 770,000 distinct CDR3 sequences in the sample; approximately 32% occur only once, and about 12% lies in the top ten. The sequenced sample was cultured CD8+ T cells from PBMCs, obtained from culture after CMV antigen stimulation. Receptor source: a human donor in good health (CMV status not recorded). Some clones in this sample may be carry-over from other donors' samples.

With regard to this clonotype: A read error is possible here, since a much larger clone lies one base away. The chain is built from TRBV7-6 and TRBJ2-1; 11 nucleotides agree with TRBD2. CDR3 length equals 16 residues. Looked up from germline, CDR1 is SGHVS and CDR2 is FNYEAQ. CDR3 sequence: CASSLAGGHSYKEQFF. The DNA of the CDR3 is TGTGCCAGCAGTCTAGCGGGGGGCCACTCCTACAAAGAGCAGTTCTTC.

This clonotype was seen at least ten times. As DNA, the CDR3 is TGTGCCAGCAGCTCAGGGGCATTTGAAGCTTTCTTT. Protein sequence: CASSSGAFEAFF. The V call is TRBV7-6, the J call TRBJ1-1; maybe TRBD1 (6 bases). The CDR3 is 12 amino acids. V lost 4 bases to trimming and J lost 7 bases, with 10 bases between them. Germline CDR1 is SGHVS and CDR2 is FNYEAQ.

The chain is built from TRBV28 and TRBJ1-2, with D perhaps matching TRBD1 (6 bases). The V gene lost 3 bases and the J gene lost 3 bases, with 11 bases spanning the gap. Germline V CDR1 and CDR2: MDHEN, SYDVKM. CDR3 length equals 14 residues. CDR3 amino acids: CASSFYRAYYGYTF. In DNA form, the CDR3 reads TGTGCCAGCAGTTTTTACAGGGCCTACTATGGCTACACCTTC.

The sample holds a few counts of this clonotype. The V call is TRBV7-8, the J call TRBJ2-1; 14 nucleotides align to TRBD2. The CDR3 runs to 16 residues. Germline V gives CDR1 SGHVS, CDR2 FQNEAQ. Germline trimming cut 5 bases from V and 9 bases from J; bases unmatched to any gene: 9. The chain's CDR3 is CASSPRTSGGRGEQFF. Here the CDR3 DNA reads TGTGCCAGCAGCCCCCGGACTAGCGGGGGGCGGGGTGAGCAGTTCTTC.

This clonotype was seen only a few times. This rearrangement joins TRBV27 to TRBJ2-1, with 10 bases matching TRBD2. Trimming at V came to 0 bases and at J to 2 bases, leaving 4 bases not matched to a gene. This CDR3 contains 17 residues. CDR1 MNHEY and CDR2 SMNVEV come from the germline V gene (reference sequence). CDR3 protein: CASSLSSGGTPYNEQFF. CDR3 nucleotide sequence: TGTGCCAGCAGTTTATCTAGCGGGGGGACTCCCTACAATGAGCAGTTCTTC.

This chain links TRBV4-1 with TRBJ2-3; 11 nucleotides align to TRBD2. V lost 0 bases and J lost 6; bases outside the gene matches: 5. The germline gives CDR1 MGHRA, CDR2 YSYEKL. The CDR3 has 16 amino acids. The CDR3 sequence is CASSQDQASGGDTQYF. CDR3 DNA sequence: TGCGCCAGCAGCCAAGATCAGGCTAGCGGGGGGGATACGCAGTATTTT.

This clonotype was recorded many times. The chain links TRBV7-2 to TRBJ1-1; D ambiguous. Germline CDR1 SGHTA, CDR2 FQGNSA. This CDR3 spans 14 amino acids. With 8 bases removed from V and 1 base from J, the gap between germline ends came to 14 bases. CDR3 coding DNA: TGTGCCAGCCAGGTGCCGGGTCGGAACACTGAAGCTTTCTTT. Protein sequence: CASQVPGRNTEAFF.

This clonotype has just a few counts. The chain joins TRBV5-4 to TRBJ2-2, with D perhaps matching TRBD2 (5 bases). V lost 10 bases, J lost 4 bases, and 11 bases lay in between. Germline lookup yields CDR1 SGHNT and CDR2 YYREEE (reference sequence). The CDR3 length is 12 residues. The CDR3 DNA sequence: TGTGCCTGGACTGAGGGCACCGGGGAGCTGTTTTTT. This sequence encodes CAWTEGTGELFF.

This rearrangement joins TRBV6-6 to TRBJ2-7; 7 bases fit TRBD2. The CDR3 is 14 residues long. Germline CDR1 reads MNHNY; CDR2 reads SVGAGI (reference sequence). J lost 4 bases, V lost 2 bases, and 5 bases had no gene match. The DNA for the CDR3 is TGTGCCAGCAGTTACGGGGGGGTGGGGTACGAGCAGTACGTC. This gives the protein CASSYGGVGYEQYV.

Ten or more counts support this clonotype. V gene TRBV14 combines with J gene TRBJ1-1; 9 bases line up with TRBD1. Germline V CDR1 and CDR2: SGHDN, FVKESK. The CDR3 is made up of 13 amino acids. J lost 6 bases, V lost 5 bases, and 4 bases had no gene match. This CDR3 reads CASSYRGLAEAFF. CDR3 in DNA: TGTGCCAGCAGCTACAGGGGGCTCGCTGAAGCTTTCTTT.

This chain joins TRBV7-9 and TRBJ2-7; D possibly corresponds to TRBD1 (5 bases). V shed 1 base and J shed 0 bases, with 16 bases lying between them. Germline V CDR1 and CDR2: SEHNR, FQNEAQ (reference sequence). This CDR3 spans 17 amino acids. The CDR3 coding sequence is TGTGCCAGCAGCTTAGGTGAGAGGCAGGGTCCCTCCTACGAGCAGTACTTC. Its translation: CASSLGERQGPSYEQYF. The full variable domain, with the rest looked up from reference TRBV7-9 and TRBJ2-7, is DTGVSQNPRHKITKRGQNVTFRCDPISEHNRLYWYRQTLGQGPEFLTYFQNEAQLEKSRLLSDRFSAERPKGSFSTLEIQRTEQGDSAMYLCASSLGERQGPSYEQYFGPGTRLTVT.

This clonotype was detected only a few times. J is TRBJ1-5 and V is TRBV6-2 or TRBV6-3; D call uncertain. Deletions cut 7 bases from V and 4 bases from J, with 8 bases between. Germline V gene sequence: CDR1 MNHEY, CDR2 SVGEGT. CDR3 size: 12 residues. CDR3 residues: CASTHENQPQHF. In DNA form, the CDR3 reads TGTGCCAGCACCCACGAGAATCAGCCCCAGCATTTT.

The chain has TRBV7-9 and TRBJ1-4; D remains unclear. With 4 bases removed from V and 4 bases from J, the gap between germline ends came to 13 bases. Per germline, CDR1 SEHNR and CDR2 FQNEAQ (reference sequence). The CDR3 consists of 15 residues. This CDR3 reads CASSSTSWDNEKLFF. DNA for the CDR3: TGTGCCAGCAGCTCGACCTCATGGGATAATGAAAAACTGTTTTTT.

This clonotype came up many times. The chain combines TRBV7-9 with TRBJ2-5; either TRBD1 or TRBD2 may supply D (5 bases each). Germline V gene data show CDR1 as SEHNR and CDR2 as FQNEAQ (reference sequence). The CDR3 covers 16 residues. V lost 1 base to trimming and J lost 0 bases, with 12 bases between them. The CDR3 sequence is CASSLVPREYQETQYF. The CDR3 DNA sequence: TGTGCCAGCAGCTTAGTGCCCAGGGAGTACCAAGAGACCCAGTACTTC.

This clonotype was detected only a few times. This chain joins TRBV29-1 and TRBJ2-2, with 7 bases matching TRBD1. CDR1 is SQVTM, CDR2 ANQGSEA, per germline. This CDR3 has 15 residues. The trim removed 4 bases at V and 0 bases at J, leaving 5 bases unmatched. The CDR3 region has the DNA TGCAGCGTTGTTCGGCAGGGGGCGAACACCGGGGAGCTGTTTTTT. Translated, it gives CSVVRQGANTGELFF.

The chain links TRBV9 to TRBJ2-1; TRBD1 might be the D (5 bases). The germline CDR1 and CDR2 sequences are SGDLS and YYNGEE. The CDR3 runs 16 residues. Trimming stripped 0 bases from V and 5 bases from J, with 15 bases between. The CDR3 reads CASSVDTVGAHNEQFF. The CDR3 nucleotides read TGTGCCAGCAGCGTAGATACCGTAGGGGCCCACAATGAGCAGTTCTTC.

This clonotype was observed a handful of times. The rearrangement joins TRBV5-6 to TRBJ1-2; no clear D. V was pared by 5 bases and J by 4 bases, with 12 bases between. The V gene's germline CDR1 is SGHDT and CDR2 YYEEEE. The CDR3 consists of 13 residues. CDR3 amino acids: CASSPDPLYGYTF. DNA of the CDR3: TGTGCCAGCAGTCCTGACCCCCTCTATGGCTACACCTTC.

The chain has TRBV7-9 and TRBJ2-3; 8 bases align to TRBD2. The CDR3 runs 15 residues. Unmatched junction bases numbered 4, after V lost 5 bases and J lost 0 bases. Germline V gives CDR1 SEHNR, CDR2 FQNEAQ (reference sequence). CDR3 sequence: CASSDSGESTDTQYF. CDR3 nucleotide sequence: TGTGCCAGCAGCGATAGCGGGGAGAGCACAGATACGCAGTATTTT. The full variable domain, rest sourced from reference TRBV7-9 and TRBJ2-3, is DTGVSQNPRHKITKRGQNVTFRCDPISEHNRLYWYRQTLGQGPEFLTYFQNEAQLEKSRLLSDRFSAERPKGSFSTLEIQRTEQGDSAMYLCASSDSGESTDTQYFGPGTRLTVL.

This clonotype has only a few counts. V usage is TRBV28 and J usage is TRBJ2-1, with 12 positions matching TRBD2. V lost 5 bases and J lost 5; bases outside the gene matches: 7. The CDR3 is 16 amino acids. Germline CDR1 MDHEN, CDR2 SYDVKM. The CDR3 region has the DNA TGTGCCAGCAGTCCCTGGACTAGCGGGGAAAACAATGAGCAGTTCTTC. It yields the protein CASSPWTSGENNEQFF.

CDR3 DNA: TGTGCCAGCAGCCAAGACAGCTATTCTAATGAAAAACTGTTTTTT. Translating gives CASSQDSYSNEKLFF. The chain combines TRBV14 with TRBJ1-4, with D unresolved. V dropped 0 bases and J dropped 3 bases, with 8 bases sitting between them. CDR3 length: 15 residues. Germline V gene lookup returns CDR1 SGHDN and CDR2 FVKESK.

The chain carries TRBV20-1 and TRBJ1-2, with D perhaps matching TRBD1 (6 bases). CDR3 size: 16 residues. Per the germline V gene, CDR1 is DFQATT and CDR2 is SNEGSKA (reference sequence). Trimming shortened V by 3 bases and J by 0 bases, and 17 bases separated the two germline ends. Written as DNA, the CDR3 is TGCAGTGCTAGGATGGGCGGGGGCAGCGCTAACTATGGCTACACCTTC. Protein sequence: CSARMGGGSANYGYTF.

This clonotype was observed at least ten times. The rearrangement links TRBV6-1 to TRBJ1-2, with 7 positions matching TRBD1. The V and J ends lost 6 bases and 0 bases, in that order; junction bases with no gene match: 7. CDR1 and CDR2 (germline): MNHNS, SASEGT. CDR3 length: 15 residues. The CDR3 loop is CASSRDSGPNYGYTF. In DNA, the CDR3 is TGTGCCAGCAGCAGGGACAGCGGTCCTAACTATGGCTACACCTTC.

This clonotype came up many times. The chain employs TRBV7-2 and TRBJ2-7; D not resolved. V was cut by 1 base and J by 4 bases, with 14 bases left in between. This CDR3 region has 15 residues. Germline CDR1 reads SGHTA; CDR2 reads FQGNSA. The CDR3 sequence: CASSLVSGTLYEQYF. CDR3 bases: TGTGCCAGCAGCTTAGTTTCTGGAACCCTGTACGAGCAGTACTTC.

This clonotype came up once. The rearrangement uses TRBV2 and TRBJ2-2; 8 nucleotides match TRBD1. This CDR3 is 13 amino acids long. Germline-derived CDR1 and CDR2 are SNHLY and FYNNEI. The ends lost 11 bases at V and 0 bases at J; junction bases unmatched: 2. CDR3 amino acids: CAGDRSNTGELFF. CDR3 DNA: TGTGCCGGGGACAGGTCGAACACCGGGGAGCTGTTTTTT.

This clonotype appeared a few times. The V gene is TRBV2, the J gene TRBJ2-7; weak D call: TRBD2 (5 bases). The CDR3 consists of 12 residues. V lost 5 bases and J 6 bases, leaving 11 bases between the germline ends. Germline CDR1 SNHLY, CDR2 FYNNEI. CDR3: CASSPPAGEQYF. DNA of the CDR3: TGTGCCAGCAGTCCCCCGGCGGGCGAGCAGTACTTC.

CDR3 in amino acids: CASSWLIPKDCTDTQYF. CDR3 sequence (DNA): TGTGCCAGCAGTTGGTTGATCCCAAAGGACTGCACAGATACGCAGTATTTT. J is TRBJ2-3 and V is TRBV12-3 or TRBV12-4; D is perhaps TRBD2 (5 bases). The CDR3 is made up of 17 amino acids. Trimming cost V 4 bases and J 1 base, with 18 bases left between them.

V is TRBV6-1 and J is TRBJ2-7, with 8 bases that match TRBD1. V dropped 4 bases and J dropped 5; count of bases not matched to a gene: 7. The CDR3 has 14 residues. CDR1 is MNHNS, CDR2 SASEGT, per germline. CDR3 nucleotide sequence: TGTGCCAGCAGTGCCCGACAGGGGAGCGACGAGCAGTACTTC. Protein sequence: CASSARQGSDEQYF.

The J gene is TRBJ2-1, the V gene TRBV5-4; a weak D match, TRBD2 (6 bases). The CDR3 length is 17 residues. The germline gives CDR1 SGHNT, CDR2 YYREEE (reference sequence). Trimming stripped 2 bases from V and 1 base from J, with 16 bases between. The CDR3 loop is CASSLLSRDSSYNEQFF. In nucleotides, the CDR3 is TGTGCCAGCAGCTTATTATCCCGGGACTCGTCCTACAATGAGCAGTTCTTC.